These 15 T cell receptor beta chains came from one sample sequenced in a study of cytomegalovirus exposure and HLA in healthy donors. PCR amplification relied on 60 Vbeta primers (plus 13 Jbeta primers). Repertoires were generated with immunoSEQ multiplex PCR, while TCRdb's copy carries only in-frame clones and drops some. The sample lists fewer than 150,000 clones, around 81% seen once, with over 2.5% in the top ten. The specimen sequenced was PBMCs. These receptors were collected from a male donor in good health and CMV-seronegative.

This clone was seen a handful of times. J is TRBJ1-5 and V is TRBV7-9; D ambiguous. Germline CDR1 and CDR2: SEHNR and FQNEAQ (reference sequence). CDR3 length: 16 amino acids. V was cut by 1 base and J by 5 bases, with 15 bases left in between. The CDR3 DNA reads TGTGCCAGCAGCTTAGTAGGAGGGTCCGGGTATCAGCCCCAGCATTTT. Translation gives CASSLVGGSGYQPQHF.

As DNA, the CDR3 is TGTGCCAGTAGTACCCCCGCAGGGGTAATGGTGAACACTGAAGCTTTCTTT. Protein: CASSTPAGVMVNTEAFF. The chain recombines TRBV19 with TRBJ1-1, with D perhaps matching TRBD1 (6 bases). Trimming pared 4 bases from V and 0 bases from J, leaving 18 bases between. This CDR3 spans 17 amino acids. Germline V gives CDR1 LNHDA, CDR2 SQIVND (reference sequence).

This clone was recorded a few times. The chain couples TRBV6-6 to TRBJ2-7; TRBD1 agrees at 8 bases. CDR3 size: 15 residues. Germline V gene sequence: CDR1 MNHNY, CDR2 SVGAGI (reference sequence). Losses at the gene ends were 0 bases for V and 4 bases for J; bases not matched to a gene: 5. In nucleotides, the CDR3 is TGTGCCAGCAGTTACTCCCCTCAGGGGGCTTACGAGCAGTACTTC. This encodes CASSYSPQGAYEQYF.

This clone was detected only a few times. The chain links TRBV4-3 to TRBJ1-1; D might be TRBD1 (6 bases). V was shortened by 0 bases and J by 2 bases, with 10 bases between the two germline ends. Germline lookup yields CDR1 LGHNA and CDR2 YSLEER. The CDR3 totals 15 residues. The DNA of the CDR3 is TGCGCCAGCAGCCAAGATCGGGACAAAAACACTGAAGCTTTCTTT. This gives the protein CASSQDRDKNTEAFF.

The V call is TRBV7-9, the J call TRBJ2-5; perhaps TRBD2 as D (7 bases). V gave up 7 bases and J gave up 3 bases, with 15 bases separating them. Germline assignment: CDR1 SEHNR and CDR2 FQNEAQ (reference sequence). The CDR3 spans 14 residues. CDR3 residues: CASKASGQKETQYF. The CDR3 nucleotides read TGTGCCAGCAAGGCTAGCGGACAGAAAGAGACCCAGTACTTC.

Comment on this clone: The junction and the germline gene differ at one end; a read error may be behind it. V and J are TRBV9 and TRBJ1-1; D might be TRBD1 (5 bases). The germline gives CDR1 SGDLS, CDR2 YYNGEE. CDR3 length equals 14 residues. For the CDR3, the DNA is TGTGCCAGCAGCGTAGCTCGGGGGAACTCTGAAGCTTTCTTT. It is translated as CASSVARGNSEAFF.

This chain connects TRBV6-5 to TRBJ1-2; perhaps TRBD1 as D (6 bases). V was trimmed by 0 bases and J by 4 bases, leaving 15 bases between them. The CDR3 loop spans 16 amino acids. Germline CDR1 reads MNHEY; CDR2 reads SVGAGI. CDR3 amino acids: CASSYSRGALGYGYTF. In nucleotides, the CDR3 is TGTGCCAGCAGTTACTCTCGGGGGGCGCTCGGCTATGGCTACACCTTC.

This chain connects TRBV9 to TRBJ1-1, with D possibly matching TRBD1 (6 bases). From germline, CDR1 is SGDLS and CDR2 YYNGEE. There are 15 residues in the CDR3. V dropped 3 bases and J dropped 6 bases, with 18 bases sitting between them. The CDR3 DNA is TGTGCCAGCAGCGCGCCGGGGCCGGGGGGCGCTGAAGCTTTCTTT. Translating gives CASSAPGPGGAEAFF.

With respect to this clone: Germline and junction disagree at one end, which may indicate a read error. The chain joins TRBV7-7 to TRBJ2-1; no clear D. Germline lookup yields CDR1 SSHAT and CDR2 FNYEAQ (reference sequence). The CDR3 length is 15 residues. CDR3 bases: TGTGCTAGCAGCTTAGAACTGTCTAGTCGGAATGAGCAGTTCTTC. Encoded protein: CASSLELSSRNEQFF.

V usage is TRBV30 and J usage is TRBJ2-1; tentatively, D is TRBD2 (5 bases). This CDR3 has 15 residues. With 1 base removed from V and 2 bases from J, the gap between germline ends came to 12 bases. Germline-derived CDR1 and CDR2 are GTSNPN and SVGIG (reference sequence). Written as DNA, the CDR3 is TGTGCCTGGAGTGGCCAGCGGAGGACCTACAATGAGCAGTTCTTC. Protein product: CAWSGQRRTYNEQFF.

A single count supports this clone. The chain recombines TRBV15 with TRBJ1-4; 7 bases agree with TRBD1. From germline, CDR1 is LNHNV and CDR2 YYDKDF (reference sequence). The CDR3 length is 16 residues. V was pared by 5 bases and J by 0 bases, with 6 bases of the junction left unmatched. CDR3 DNA sequence: TGTGCCACCAGCCCGGGACAGAGTGCAACTAATGAAAAACTGTTTTTT. Translating gives CATSPGQSATNEKLFF.

V gene TRBV28 combines with J gene TRBJ2-7, with D perhaps matching TRBD1 (6 bases). Germline V gene sequence: CDR1 MDHEN, CDR2 SYDVKM. This CDR3 is built from 14 residues. V gave up 5 bases and J gave up 3 bases, with 14 bases separating them. CDR3 amino acids: CASSPLYRDYEQYF. The CDR3, as DNA: TGTGCCAGCAGTCCGTTGTACAGGGACTACGAGCAGTACTTC.

The genes are TRBV7-9 and TRBJ2-7; a possible D gene is TRBD1 (5 bases). The germline V gene encodes CDR1 SEHNR and CDR2 FQNEAQ (reference sequence). The CDR3 contains 15 residues. The ends were cut back, 2 bases at V and 0 bases at J, with 11 bases in the middle. The CDR3 spells CASSLLGQHSYEQYF. The CDR3 DNA sequence: TGTGCCAGCAGCTTACTGGGGCAGCACTCCTACGAGCAGTACTTC.

On this clone: A read error may produce the germline difference seen at one junction end. This sample also contains other DNA sequences that code for the same CDR3. The rearrangement uses TRBV5-1 and TRBJ1-1; a possible D gene is TRBD1 (5 bases). Germline V gene lookup returns CDR1 SGHRS and CDR2 YFSETQ. This CDR3 region has 12 residues. CDR3 sequence reads: CASSLGGYLAFF. The CDR3 DNA is TGCGCCAGCAGTCTCGGGGGGTACTTAGCTTTCTTC.

Comments on this clone: Other DNA sequences in the sample encode the same CDR3. V usage is TRBV5-1 and J usage is TRBJ1-1; D remains unclear. This CDR3 contains 13 residues. Germline assignment: CDR1 SGHRS and CDR2 YFSETQ. Trimming shortened V by 0 bases and J by 4 bases, and 7 bases separated the two germline ends. CDR3 bases: TGCGCCAGCAGCTTGGGAGGTGGCACTGAAGCTTTCTTT. It yields the protein CASSLGGGTEAFF.